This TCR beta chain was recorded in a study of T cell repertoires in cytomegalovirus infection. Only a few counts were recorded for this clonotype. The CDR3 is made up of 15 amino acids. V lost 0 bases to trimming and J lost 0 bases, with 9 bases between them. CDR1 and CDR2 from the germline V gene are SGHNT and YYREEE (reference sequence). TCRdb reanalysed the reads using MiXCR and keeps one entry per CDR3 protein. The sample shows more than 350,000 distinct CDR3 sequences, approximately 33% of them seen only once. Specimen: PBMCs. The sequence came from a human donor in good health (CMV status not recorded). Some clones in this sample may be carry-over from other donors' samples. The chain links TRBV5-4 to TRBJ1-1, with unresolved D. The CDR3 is CASSLAGRLNTEAFF. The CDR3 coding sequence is TGTGCCAGCAGCTTGGCCGGGCGGCTGAACACTGAAGCTTTCTTT.